The subject of this entry is one TCR beta chain. Its matching antigen is unknown. The assay was immunoSEQ multiplex PCR, and TCRdb's table has in-frame clones only and misses some. The top ten hold roughly 15% of the sample, which has 150,000 to 200,000 clones, around 85% seen once. It was the approximately 120-subject validation cohort, separate from the roughly 700-subject first cohort, to which the donors belonged. This entry belongs to a study of cytomegalovirus exposure and HLA in healthy donors. Study at large: It was reported in a later analysis that the approximately 110 validation repertoires used the same platform as the 650 to 800 first-cohort repertoires. Study-wide results and caveats: A few chains linked to CMV were shown in vitro to be specific for CMV antigens.

This CDR3 comprises 14 residues. Germline CDR1 reads MDHEN; CDR2 reads SYDVKM. V shed 3 bases and J shed 2 bases, with 8 bases lying between them. The specimen was PBMCs. This receptor was identified in a man younger than 35 in good health and CMV-seropositive. The rearrangement joins TRBV28 to TRBJ1-3, with D tentatively TRBD1 (5 bases). Here the CDR3 reads CASSLAGTGNTIYF. The CDR3 bases are TGTGCCAGCAGTTTGGCAGGGACTGGAAACACCATATATTTT.